This record concerns one T cell receptor beta chain sequence. This specimen belongs to a study of blood T cell repertoires in COVID-19. Overall study context: The United States, Italy and Spain provided the acute and convalescent COVID-19 samples. The analysed material was cDNA or gDNA that came from T cells, B-cell-depleted T cells, or PBMCs.

V lost 2 bases and J lost 1, with 9 bases in between. This CDR3 comprises 15 residues. CDR1 and CDR2 from the germline V gene are WNHNN and SYGVQD (reference sequence). Per the original methods: Amplifying reference gene primers gave estimates of nucleated cell counts. The assay was immunoSEQ multiplex PCR, and TCRdb's table has in-frame clones only and misses some. V, J and clone size were drawn from that table, and D and trimming were deduced from the DNA. Among some 90,000 clones listed, roughly nine tenths were seen once. V and J are TRBV10-1 and TRBJ2-1; unclear D gene. The sequence came from a woman aged 80 or over with active COVID-19. The sample consisted of peripheral blood. The CDR3 sequence is CASSEESASYNEQFF. Here the CDR3 DNA reads TGCGCCAGCAGTGAGGAAAGCGCATCCTACAATGAGCAGTTCTTC.